A single sample gave rise to the 30 T cell receptor beta chains below, sequenced in a study of graft-versus-host responses after intestinal transplantation. Researchers processed graft tissue to release intraepithelial and lamina propria lymphocytes. Some clones are missing from TCRdb's copy, which holds only in-frame ones; the method was immunoSEQ multiplex PCR. The table lists around 18,000 clones, about 80% of them singletons. Sequencing was performed on ileum tissue, taken 17 days after transplant. These receptors were obtained from a human patient who received an intestinal transplant, so some T cells may come from the graft donor.

The J gene is TRBJ1-2, the V gene TRBV7-9; no reliable D call. This CDR3 region has 12 residues. Trimming took off 5 bases at V and 6 bases at J, with 10 bases between the two ends. Germline V gives CDR1 SEHNR, CDR2 FQNEAQ (reference sequence). As DNA, the CDR3 is TGTGCCAGCAGCAACCCCTCCGATGGCTACACCTTC. It specifies CASSNPSDGYTF.

The chain recombines TRBV4-1 with TRBJ2-4; 8 bases align to TRBD1. In germline, CDR1 is MGHRA, CDR2 YSYEKL. J was trimmed by 6 bases and V by 4 bases; bases with no gene match: 5. The length of the CDR3 is 14 residues. CDR3 amino acids: CASSPDRVRNIQYF. The DNA for the CDR3 is TGCGCCAGCAGCCCGGACAGGGTTCGAAACATTCAGTACTTC.

The rearrangement joins TRBV14 to TRBJ1-3; no firm D call. This CDR3 spans 14 amino acids. Trimming pared 0 bases from V and 0 bases from J, leaving 3 bases between. CDR1 and CDR2 from the germline V gene are SGHDN and FVKESK. The CDR3 region is CASSQEHSGNTIYF. The CDR3 DNA follows: TGTGCCAGCAGCCAAGAGCACTCTGGAAACACCATATATTTT.

V is TRBV6-5 and J is TRBJ2-2; D might be TRBD1 or TRBD2, each matching 6 bases. Trimming stripped 3 bases from V and 5 bases from J, with 13 bases between. Germline V gene sequence: CDR1 MNHEY, CDR2 SVGAGI. The CDR3 contains 15 residues. As DNA, the CDR3 is TGTGCCAGCAGTTATCGACAGGAGGGAACCGGGGAGCTGTTTTTT. Amino acid sequence: CASSYRQEGTGELFF.

V and J are TRBV4-1 and TRBJ2-2; no clear D. Trimming cost V 0 bases and J 1 base, with 15 bases left between them. Germline lookup yields CDR1 MGHRA and CDR2 YSYEKL. The CDR3 consists of 18 residues. The CDR3 region has the DNA TGCGCCAGCAGCCAAGATTTTAAGAGCCGGTTGAACACCGGGGAGCTGTTTTTT. It is translated as CASSQDFKSRLNTGELFF.

The chain joins TRBV6-1 to TRBJ1-2, with no clear D. V lost 3 bases, J lost 8 bases, and 7 bases lay in between. This CDR3 region has 11 residues. Germline values: CDR1 MNHNS, CDR2 SASEGT. Here the CDR3 reads CASSDTSGYTF. DNA for the CDR3: TGTGCCAGCAGTGACACCTCCGGCTACACCTTC.

This chain links TRBV30 with TRBJ1-2; D is unresolved. The CDR3 consists of 13 residues. Trimming removed 0 bases from V and 9 bases from J, with 14 bases in between. Germline CDR1 reads GTSNPN; CDR2 reads SVGIG (reference sequence). CDR3 loop: CAWSVIPESRYTF. In DNA, the CDR3 is TGTGCCTGGAGTGTGATCCCAGAGTCGCGCTACACCTTC.

V usage is TRBV10-1 and J usage is TRBJ2-3, with 7 bases aligning to TRBD1. The V segment lost 8 bases and the J segment 8 bases; nucleotides outside the gene matches: 7. This CDR3 region has 12 residues. Germline V CDR1 and CDR2: WNHNN, SYGVQD (reference sequence). The CDR3 bases are TGCGCCAGCTCCAGGGGGAAAGGTACGCAGTATTTT. As protein: CASSRGKGTQYF.

The V call is TRBV5-6, the J call TRBJ2-3, with TRBD2 matching over 8 bases. This CDR3 spans 15 amino acids. Germline V gene sequence: CDR1 SGHDT, CDR2 YYEEEE. Trimming at V came to 3 bases and at J to 4 bases, leaving 7 bases not matched to a gene. The CDR3 protein is CASSSPTGGADTQYF. The CDR3 nucleotides read TGTGCCAGCAGCTCCCCGACGGGAGGGGCAGATACGCAGTATTTT.

The chain carries TRBV21-1 and TRBJ1-2; TRBD1, the table's D call, lacks a check against the DNA. TRBV21-1 counts as a pseudogene. The CDR3 length is 15 residues. CDR3 in DNA: TGTGCCAGCAGCAAAGGACAGGACCCTAACTATGGCTACACCTTC. Translating it yields CASSKGQDPNYGYTF.

In this sample, this clone turned up a few times. This sequence joins TRBV29-1 and TRBJ1-2; possible D gene TRBD1, 6 bases. V was pared by 2 bases and J by 6 bases, with 13 bases between. There are 13 residues in the CDR3. In germline, CDR1 is SQVTM, CDR2 ANQGSEA. The CDR3 region is CSVELPGVNGYTF. Here the CDR3 DNA reads TGCAGCGTTGAACTGCCAGGGGTGAATGGCTACACCTTC.

The genes are TRBV9 and TRBJ2-3; 12 nucleotides line up with TRBD2. Germline V gives CDR1 SGDLS, CDR2 YYNGEE. This CDR3 has 18 residues. The junction had 12 bases not matched to a gene; V was cut back by 4 bases and J by 3 bases. The CDR3 DNA is TGTGCCAGCAGCCCATCCCCCTCGACTAGCGGGGGTACAGATACGCAGTATTTT. It yields the protein CASSPSPSTSGGTDTQYF.

This clone appeared a single time. The V call is TRBV28, the J call TRBJ1-5; no clear D. CDR3 length: 15 amino acids. V was pared by 5 bases and J by 11 bases, with 22 bases between. Germline V gives CDR1 MDHEN, CDR2 SYDVKM. The CDR3 loop reads CASSTTRLGNPTQHF. CDR3 bases: TGTGCCAGCAGTACTACCAGGCTCGGTAATCCAACCCAGCATTTT.

This clone came up once. The J gene is TRBJ2-2, the V gene TRBV5-1; weak D call: TRBD1 (6 bases). This CDR3 is 15 amino acids long. The V gene lost 7 bases and the J gene lost 1 base, with 14 bases spanning the gap. Germline loops: CDR1 SGHRS, CDR2 YFSETQ. The CDR3 loop reads CASYRVEGNTGELFF. The DNA for the CDR3 is TGCGCCAGCTACAGGGTCGAGGGGAACACCGGGGAGCTGTTTTTT.

The J gene is TRBJ1-1, the V gene TRBV28; 7 positions match TRBD1. Germline-derived CDR1 and CDR2 are MDHEN and SYDVKM. Germline trimming cut 5 bases from V and 4 bases from J; bases unmatched to any gene: 22. CDR3 length equals 19 residues. The CDR3 bases are TGTGCCAGCAGTCCCCCTAGAGACAGGGCCAGGCCCATGAGCACTGAAGCTTTCTTT. Protein product: CASSPPRDRARPMSTEAFF.

The chain carries TRBV7-6 and TRBJ1-3; D may be TRBD1 (5 bases). From germline, CDR1 is SGHVS and CDR2 FNYEAQ. The CDR3 loop spans 14 amino acids. The ends were cut back, 5 bases at V and 4 bases at J, with 12 bases in the middle. CDR3 coding DNA: TGTGCCAGCAGCACCGGGGGATGGGGAAACACCATATATTTT. Its translation is CASSTGGWGNTIYF.

The chain is built from TRBV2 and TRBJ2-3; 8 bases fit TRBD2. V trimming: 6 bases; J trimming: 2 bases; junction bases outside the gene matches: 7. The CDR3 is made up of 15 amino acids. Germline loops: CDR1 SNHLY, CDR2 FYNNEI. The CDR3 DNA reads TGTGCCAGCAGCCAAAAGCGGGAGTACACAGATACGCAGTATTTT. The encoded protein is CASSQKREYTDTQYF.

This clone has just one count. CDR3 sequence (DNA): TGTGCCAGTAGGGAAGGGGGGAATGAGCAGTTCTTC. Translating it yields CASREGGNEQFF. The rearrangement joins TRBV19 to TRBJ2-1; TRBD1 or TRBD2 may be the D gene (6 bases each). The CDR3 has 12 residues. V was cut by 6 bases and J by 7 bases, with 10 bases left in between. CDR1 and CDR2 (germline): LNHDA, SQIVND (reference sequence).

The J gene is TRBJ1-5, the V gene TRBV7-8; D possibly corresponds to TRBD1 (5 bases). The CDR3 length is 15 residues. Germline CDR1 is SGHVS and CDR2 is FQNEAQ. The germline V and J ends were trimmed by 2 bases and 3 bases, with 11 bases remaining between them. Here the CDR3 reads CASSLSGQPNQPQHF. CDR3 bases: TGTGCCAGCAGCTTATCGGGGCAGCCCAATCAGCCCCAGCATTTT. Based on the CDR3 plus reference TRBV7-8 and TRBJ1-5, the full variable domain is GAGVSQSPRYKVAKRGQDVALRCDPISGHVSLFWYQQALGQGPEFLTYFQNEAQLDKSGLPSDRFFAERPEGSVSTLKIQRTQQEDSAVYLCASSLSGQPNQPQHFGDGTRLSIL.

This clone was detected once. The V gene is TRBV6-5, the J gene TRBJ2-1, with 9 bases aligning to TRBD2. V was clipped by 0 bases and J by 7 bases; unmatched bases: 4. CDR3 size: 15 residues. In germline, CDR1 is MNHEY, CDR2 SVGAGI. In DNA, the CDR3 is TGTGCCAGCAGTTACTCTCCGGCGGGGGGGAATGAGCAGTTCTTC. It yields the protein CASSYSPAGGNEQFF.

The rearrangement joins TRBV30 to TRBJ2-7, with unresolved D. The V gene's germline CDR1 is GTSNPN and CDR2 SVGIG (reference sequence). Trimming pared 1 base from V and 5 bases from J, leaving 6 bases between. This CDR3 spans 11 amino acids. CDR3 bases: TGTGCCTGGAGTGCCCGGAACGAGCAGTACTTC. Encoded protein: CAWSARNEQYF.

This clone is termed medium-sized. This chain links TRBV2 with TRBJ2-7; a possible D gene is TRBD2 (5 bases). Germline CDR1 SNHLY, CDR2 FYNNEI. The CDR3 is 14 residues long. The germline V and J ends were trimmed by 3 bases and 6 bases, with 15 bases remaining between them. CDR3 amino acids: CASSDLNRGAEQYF. The CDR3 bases are TGTGCCAGCAGTGACCTCAACCGGGGAGCCGAGCAGTACTTC.

This chain links TRBV10-1 with TRBJ2-3, with D possibly TRBD1 on 6 matching bases. Trimming shortened V by 6 bases and J by 3 bases, and 10 bases separated the two germline ends. This CDR3 spans 13 amino acids. Germline-derived CDR1 and CDR2 are WNHNN and SYGVQD (reference sequence). The CDR3 spells CASSRQGTDTQYF. In DNA form, the CDR3 reads TGCGCCAGCAGCCGGCAGGGGACAGATACGCAGTATTTT.

The V and J genes are TRBV19 and TRBJ1-5; TRBD1 agrees at 7 bases. Trimming took 7 bases from V and 0 from J; bases not matched to a gene: 6. The length of the CDR3 is 15 residues. Germline V gene sequence: CDR1 LNHDA, CDR2 SQIVND (reference sequence). In DNA, the CDR3 is TGTGCCAGTACAGGGGGGTTTAATAGCAATCAGCCCCAGCATTTT. Translation: CASTGGFNSNQPQHF.

The rearrangement joins TRBV5-1 to TRBJ2-7; 7 nucleotides match TRBD1. The germline V gene has CDR1 SGHRS and CDR2 YFSETQ. The CDR3 has 13 amino acids. V shed 5 bases and J 6 bases; nucleotides not matched to a gene: 8. The CDR3 loop is CASRPGTDGEQYF. The CDR3 DNA follows: TGCGCCAGCAGACCCGGGACAGATGGCGAGCAGTACTTC.

The rearrangement uses TRBV4-1 and TRBJ2-7; D gene unclear. Germline V gives CDR1 MGHRA, CDR2 YSYEKL. V was trimmed by 0 bases and J by 7 bases, leaving 7 bases between them. The CDR3 is 12 residues long. CDR3 region: CASSQDRWEQYF. The DNA for the CDR3 is TGCGCCAGCAGCCAAGATCGGTGGGAGCAGTACTTC.

This clone was seen a single time. The V and J genes are TRBV7-2 and TRBJ1-5; perhaps TRBD1 as D (6 bases). The length of the CDR3 is 12 residues. V was clipped by 11 bases and J by 6 bases, with 14 bases between them. The germline gives CDR1 SGHTA, CDR2 FQGNSA. CDR3: CAPTGGVQPQHF. The CDR3 region has the DNA TGTGCCCCGACGGGGGGCGTTCAGCCCCAGCATTTT.

J is TRBJ2-7 and V is TRBV6-5; no clear D gene. Germline values: CDR1 MNHEY, CDR2 SVGAGI. This CDR3 region has 12 residues. The V gene lost 0 bases and the J gene lost 4 bases, with 4 bases spanning the gap. Here the CDR3 DNA reads TGTGCCAGCAGTTACTCGGAGTACGAGCAGTACTTC. Translating gives CASSYSEYEQYF.

The chain combines TRBV27 with TRBJ2-7; possible D gene TRBD1, 5 bases. The CDR3 has 13 amino acids. Germline V CDR1 and CDR2: MNHEY, SMNVEV (reference sequence). Trimming removed 5 bases from V and 3 bases from J, with 11 bases in between. The CDR3 here is CASSIQGNYEQYF. DNA of the CDR3: TGTGCCAGCAGTATCCAGGGCAACTACGAGCAGTACTTC.

This rearrangement joins TRBV4-2 to TRBJ1-1; unclear D gene. This CDR3 is 15 amino acids long. Deletions cut 1 base from V and 0 bases from J, with 9 bases between. CDR1 and CDR2 from the germline V gene are LGHNA and YNFKEQ. The CDR3 is CASSQGDKMNTEAFF. The CDR3, as DNA: TGTGCCAGCAGCCAAGGTGATAAGATGAACACTGAAGCTTTCTTT.